The T cell receptor beta chain under discussion was sequenced for a study of blood T cell repertoires in COVID-19. For the study at large: T cells, B-cell-depleted T cells, or PBMCs supplied cDNA or gDNA.

This CDR3 has 14 residues. With V trimmed by 3 bases and J by 0 bases, 0 bases remained unmatched. The germline gives CDR1 KGHSH, CDR2 LQKENI. Profiled with immunoSEQ multiplex PCR; TCRdb holds only in-frame clones, not every one. There are approximately 150,000 clones in the sample; around nine tenths occur only once, and around 8.6% lies in the top ten. V and J are TRBV18 and TRBJ2-3, with TRBD1 identical over 7 bases. The sequence was collected from a woman aged 45-65 years with active or convalescent COVID-19. Sequencing used peripheral blood. CDR3: CASSPTGSTDTQYF. The CDR3 coding sequence is TGTGCCAGCTCACCGACAGGGAGCACAGATACGCAGTATTTT.